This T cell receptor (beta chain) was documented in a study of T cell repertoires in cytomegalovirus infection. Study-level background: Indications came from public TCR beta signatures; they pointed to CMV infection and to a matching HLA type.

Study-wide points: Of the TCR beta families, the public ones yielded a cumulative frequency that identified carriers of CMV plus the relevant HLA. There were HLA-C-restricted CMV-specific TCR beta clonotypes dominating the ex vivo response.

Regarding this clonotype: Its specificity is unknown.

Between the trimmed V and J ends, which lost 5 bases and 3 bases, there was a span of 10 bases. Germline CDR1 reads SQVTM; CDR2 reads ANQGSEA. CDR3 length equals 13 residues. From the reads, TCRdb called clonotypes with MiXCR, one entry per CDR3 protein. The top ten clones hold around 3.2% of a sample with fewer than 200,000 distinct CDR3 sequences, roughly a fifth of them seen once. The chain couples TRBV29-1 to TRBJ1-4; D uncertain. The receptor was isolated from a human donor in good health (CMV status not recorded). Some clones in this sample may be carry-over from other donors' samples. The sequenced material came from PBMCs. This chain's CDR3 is CSVRLASNEKLFF. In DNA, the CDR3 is TGCAGCGTTCGTCTGGCATCTAATGAAAAACTGTTTTTT.